The rows below give T cell receptor beta chains drawn from one sample of a study of OX40 agonist ivuxolimab in advanced cancers. The table came from immunoSEQ multiplex PCR; TCRdb's copy has only in-frame clones and leaves some out. The repertoire consists of about 76,000 clones, with approximately 87% occurring once and the leading ten covering 6.9%. Specimen: CD4+ or CD8+ T cells sorted from blood, collected in a trial of the OX40 agonist ivuxolimab. The receptors stem from an adult with an advanced solid tumor such as melanoma, head and neck, liver or kidney cancer. Both conserved end residues are part of each CDR3. A D gene is named only where the DNA matches it firmly. Not every row has a clone size; where given, it reads once, few, many or a size class.

j_gene	abundance	v_gene	d_gene	CDR3nt	CDR3aa
TRBJ1-2	NA	TRBV30	TRBD1	TGTGCCTGGAGTATGACAGGGGTATTCTATGGCTACACCTTC	CAWSMTGVFYGYTF
TRBJ2-3	NA	TRBV7-9	TRBD2	TGTGCCAGCAGCGTGGGAGGGACTAGCGGGTCGGATACGCAGTATTTT	CASSVGGTSGSDTQYF
TRBJ1-2	NA	TRBV4-3	NA	TGCGCCAGCAGCCCTCGGGACGGACCCTATGGCTACACCTTC	CASSPRDGPYGYTF
TRBJ2-7	few	TRBV5-4	NA	TGTGCCAGCAGCCCGGACCCAGGGGACCTTCGACACGAGCAGTACTTC	CASSPDPGDLRHEQYF
TRBJ2-7	once	TRBV30	TRBD2	TGTGCCTGGAGTGTATATGGACTAGCAGCCGAGCAGTACTTC	CAWSVYGLAAEQYF
TRBJ2-1	NA	TRBV9	TRBD2	TGTGCCAGCAGCTTGCGACTAGCGGGGGGTGGCAAGGAGCAGTTCTTC	CASSLRLAGGGKEQFF
TRBJ1-2	few	TRBV28	NA	TGTGCCAGCAGTGTCACTATGGGCTACACCTTC	CASSVTMGYTF
TRBJ2-7	NA	TRBV28	TRBD1	TGTGCCAGCAGCGGGGTCAGGGGGCTGACCTACGAGCAGTACTTC	CASSGVRGLTYEQYF
TRBJ1-5	NA	TRBV5-1	NA	TGCGCCAGCAGCTACCAGGGTTCGCAGCCCCAGCATTTT	CASSYQGSQPQHF
TRBJ2-3	NA	TRBV5-1	NA	TGCGCCAGCAGCTTCAGGAAAGGGAGCACAGATACGCAGTATTTT	CASSFRKGSTDTQYF
TRBJ2-3	NA	TRBV28	NA	TGTGCCAGCAGTCCCCCCTGGGGGTCAGGAACAGATACGCAGTATTTT	CASSPPWGSGTDTQYF
TRBJ2-2	NA	TRBV7-7	NA	TGTGCTAGCAGCTTAATGCCAGGGACCGGGGAGCTGTTTTTT	CASSLMPGTGELFF
TRBJ2-2	NA	TRBV6-5	NA	TGTGCCAGCAGTTACGGGAATTCCGGGGAGCTGTTTTTT	CASSYGNSGELFF
TRBJ1-6	NA	TRBV7-9	NA	TGTGCCAGCAGCTTAGCGGATTTGGGGGGCGGTATGGGTAATTCACCCCTCCACTTT	CASSLADLGGGMGNSPLHF